The 26 T cell receptor beta chains in this list originate from one sample, sequenced in a study of technical replicates of blood from a few donors. This table comes from immunoSEQ multiplex PCR, and its TCRdb copy is limited to in-frame clones, with some not included. The table lists 98,000 or so clones, approximately 95% of them singletons. The sample consisted of T cells isolated from PBMCs. The receptors were sampled from a human donor in good health.

The chain recombines TRBV7-9 with TRBJ1-4; D not resolved. The V gene's germline CDR1 is SEHNR and CDR2 FQNEAQ (reference sequence). V lost 3 bases to trimming and J lost 0 bases, with 20 bases between them. The CDR3 totals 19 residues. The CDR3 region has the DNA TGTGCCAGCAGCTTCGAGAGAGAGGCGGAACTCACAACTAATGAAAAACTGTTTTTT. This encodes CASSFEREAELTTNEKLFF.

This CDR3 reads CASSLVDEQFF. The CDR3 bases are TGTGCCAGCAGCTTAGTCGATGAGCAGTTCTTC. The rearrangement links TRBV11-2 to TRBJ2-1; D unclear. In germline, CDR1 is SGHAT, CDR2 FQNNGV. This CDR3 has 11 amino acids. The ends were cut back, 1 base at V and 8 bases at J, with 3 bases in the middle.

The CDR3 bases are TGTGCCAGCAGCGGACGACAGATTGAAAAACTGTTTTTT. Translation gives CASSGRQIEKLFF. This chain connects TRBV7-6 to TRBJ1-4; maybe TRBD1 (5 bases). The CDR3 has 13 residues. The germline CDR1 and CDR2 sequences are SGHVS and FNYEAQ. The V gene lost 5 bases and the J gene lost 7 bases, with 11 bases spanning the gap. Drawing the rest from reference TRBV7-6 and TRBJ1-4, the complete variable domain is GAGVSQSPRYKVTKRGQDVALRCDPISGHVSLYWYRQALGQGPEFLTYFNYEAQQDKSGLPNDRFSAERPEGSISTLTIQRTEQRDSAMYRCASSGRQIEKLFFGSGTQLSVL.

The chain employs TRBV5-6 and TRBJ2-1, with 8 bases that match TRBD1. The CDR3 contains 16 residues. Trimming removed 0 bases from V and 9 bases from J; junction bases left unmatched: 11. Germline lookup yields CDR1 SGHDT and CDR2 YYEEEE. The DNA for the CDR3 is TGTGCCAGCAGCTTGGTCTTGCGACAGGGGCGCGGTGAGCAGTTCTTC. Translated: CASSLVLRQGRGEQFF.

This chain uses TRBV27 with TRBJ2-7, with D unresolved. Trimming took off 5 bases at V and 2 bases at J, with 13 bases between the two ends. The germline V gene has CDR1 MNHEY and CDR2 SMNVEV (reference sequence). The CDR3 runs to 14 residues. The CDR3 nucleotides read TGTGCCAGCAGTCCGCTCGAGGCCCCCTACGAGCAGTACTTC. It codes for CASSPLEAPYEQYF.

The chain joins TRBV7-6 to TRBJ2-2; 7 bases are shared with TRBD2. Unmatched junction bases numbered 7, after V lost 2 bases and J lost 4 bases. The length of the CDR3 is 16 residues. Germline loops: CDR1 SGHVS, CDR2 FNYEAQ. CDR3 region: CASSLSSAGVTGELFF. CDR3 bases: TGTGCCAGCAGCTTAAGTTCGGCGGGAGTCACCGGGGAGCTGTTTTTT.

This chain joins TRBV29-1 and TRBJ1-4; D unclear. The CDR3 is 14 residues long. The germline gives CDR1 SQVTM, CDR2 ANQGSEA. V gave up 5 bases and J gave up 7 bases, with 17 bases separating them. For the CDR3, the DNA is TGCAGCGTTCAGGCCGTGACAAGTCCTGAAAAACTGTTTTTT. Residues: CSVQAVTSPEKLFF.

This chain connects TRBV10-3 to TRBJ1-1, with D perhaps matching TRBD1 (6 bases). With 2 bases removed from V and 1 base from J, the gap between germline ends came to 11 bases. The CDR3 spans 15 residues. CDR1 and CDR2 from the germline V gene are ENHRY and SYGVKD. The CDR3 nucleotides are TGTGCCATCAGTGAGATGAGGGGGGGGAACACTGAAGCTTTCTTT. It translates to CAISEMRGGNTEAFF.

The CDR3 spells CASSLAQGGSSYEQYF. The CDR3 region has the DNA TGCGCCAGCAGCTTGGCTCAGGGAGGGAGCTCCTACGAGCAGTACTTC. The rearrangement uses TRBV5-1 and TRBJ2-7; 7 bases match TRBD2. Germline CDR1 and CDR2: SGHRS and YFSETQ. This CDR3 spans 16 amino acids. V trimming: 0 bases; J trimming: 0 bases; junction bases outside the gene matches: 6.

CDR3 loop: CASSGGGSRDEQYF. DNA for the CDR3: TGTGCCAGCAGCGGGGGCGGGAGTCGCGACGAGCAGTACTTC. The chain links TRBV9 to TRBJ2-7; TRBD2 aligns across 7 bases. This CDR3 comprises 14 residues. The V and J ends lost 3 bases and 5 bases, in that order; junction bases with no gene match: 8. Per the germline V gene, CDR1 is SGDLS and CDR2 is YYNGEE.

The rearrangement uses TRBV5-4 and TRBJ2-6; weak D call: TRBD1 (5 bases). Trimming pared 2 bases from V and 0 bases from J, leaving 6 bases between. CDR3 length: 15 amino acids. Germline V lookup: CDR1 SGHNT, CDR2 YYREEE (reference sequence). CDR3 nucleotides: TGTGCCAGCAGCTTCGACAGCTCTGGGGCCAACGTCCTGACTTTC. Translating it yields CASSFDSSGANVLTF.

This sequence joins TRBV16 and TRBJ1-2, with D maybe TRBD1 (6 bases). This CDR3 is 14 amino acids long. Trimming left V 2 bases short and J 7 bases short, with 14 bases between. The germline CDR1 and CDR2 sequences are KGHSY and FQNENV. The CDR3 reads CASSQTGNRVGYTF. The DNA for the CDR3 is TGTGCCAGCAGCCAAACCGGCAACAGGGTTGGCTACACCTTC. Combining the CDR3 with reference TRBV16 and TRBJ1-2 gives the whole variable domain GEEVAQTPKHLVRGEGQKAKLYCAPIKGHSYVFWYQQVLKNEFKFLISFQNENVFDETGMPKERFSAKCLPNSPCSLEIQATKLEDSAVYFCASSQTGNRVGYTFGSGTRLTVV.

The chain carries TRBV9 and TRBJ2-5; 11 nucleotides align to TRBD2. From germline, CDR1 is SGDLS and CDR2 YYNGEE. This CDR3 spans 15 amino acids. J lost 4 bases, V lost 0 bases, and 2 bases had no gene match. In nucleotides, the CDR3 is TGTGCCAGCAGCGTAGATGGACTAGCGGGAGAGACCCAGTACTTC. It specifies CASSVDGLAGETQYF.

V is TRBV6-5 and J is TRBJ2-7; 8 bases match TRBD1. The V gene end was trimmed by 11 bases and the J gene end by 5 bases; junction bases not matched to a gene: 5. In germline, CDR1 is MNHEY, CDR2 SVGAGI. CDR3 size: 11 residues. The DNA for the CDR3 is TGTGCCGTCGGACAGGGTCACGAGCAGTACTTC. This gives the protein CAVGQGHEQYF.

The genes are TRBV5-1 and TRBJ2-1, with D possibly being TRBD1 (6 bases). This CDR3 region has 15 residues. Between the trimmed V and J ends, which lost 2 bases and 5 bases, there was a span of 14 bases. The germline CDR1 and CDR2 sequences are SGHRS and YFSETQ. CDR3 region: CASSFLGTSNNEQFF. CDR3 nucleotides: TGCGCCAGCAGCTTCCTCGGGACAAGTAACAATGAGCAGTTCTTC.

The V gene is TRBV6-6, the J gene TRBJ2-7; 8 bases are a match to TRBD2. The CDR3 is made up of 14 amino acids. The ends lost 3 bases at V and 3 bases at J; junction bases unmatched: 4. From germline, CDR1 is MNHNY and CDR2 SVGAGI (reference sequence). CDR3 loop: CASSYRSGSYEQYF. CDR3 bases: TGTGCCAGCAGTTATCGAAGCGGGAGCTACGAGCAGTACTTC.

This chain uses TRBV10-1 with TRBJ2-1; TRBD1 agrees at 9 bases. CDR3 length: 13 amino acids. The ends lost 8 bases at V and 6 bases at J; junction bases unmatched: 5. CDR1 and CDR2 from the germline V gene are WNHNN and SYGVQD (reference sequence). CDR3: CASGTGLRNEQFF. The CDR3 region has the DNA TGCGCCAGCGGGACAGGGCTTCGCAATGAGCAGTTCTTC.

This rearrangement joins TRBV7-6 to TRBJ2-7; weak D call: TRBD1 (6 bases). CDR1 and CDR2 (germline): SGHVS, FNYEAQ. Between the trimmed V and J ends, which lost 4 bases and 3 bases, there was a span of 13 bases. The CDR3 covers 14 residues. CDR3 bases: TGTGCCAGCAGCTCCTCGGACAGATTCTACGAGCAGTACTTC. Amino acid sequence: CASSSSDRFYEQYF.

This rearrangement joins TRBV6-1 to TRBJ2-7; TRBD2 is a possible D gene (6 bases). The length of the CDR3 is 17 residues. CDR1 MNHNS and CDR2 SASEGT come from the germline V gene. Trimming removed 0 bases from V and 3 bases from J, with 18 bases in between. The CDR3 region is CASSEAPLFRGSYEQYF. The CDR3 coding sequence is TGTGCCAGCAGTGAAGCTCCCCTATTTCGGGGGAGCTACGAGCAGTACTTC.

The V and J genes are TRBV6-1 and TRBJ1-5; 9 nucleotides match TRBD1. The CDR3 spans 15 residues. The V gene's germline CDR1 is MNHNS and CDR2 SASEGT. V was pared by 1 base and J by 8 bases, with 6 bases of the junction left unmatched. CDR3 residues: CASSEVTGGQEPQHF. CDR3 nucleotides: TGTGCCAGCAGTGAAGTAACAGGGGGCCAGGAGCCCCAGCATTTT.

The chain combines TRBV10-2 with TRBJ2-1; perhaps TRBD2 as D (6 bases). The V gene's germline CDR1 is WSHSY and CDR2 SAAADI. The V end lost 10 bases, the J end lost 6 bases, and 25 bases lay between the germline ends. The CDR3 is 16 amino acids. The CDR3 loop reads CATNTPAGMISNEQFF. CDR3 sequence (DNA): TGCGCCACCAATACCCCAGCGGGCATGATCAGCAATGAGCAGTTCTTC.

This clone occurred once. The rearrangement joins TRBV2 to TRBJ2-2; 8 bases are shared with TRBD1. The V gene's germline CDR1 is SNHLY and CDR2 FYNNEI. With 10 bases clipped from V and 6 bases from J, the junction kept 1 base outside the gene matches. The CDR3 sequence is 11 residues long. The CDR3 reads CATQGAGELFF. Here the CDR3 DNA reads TGTGCCACACAGGGGGCCGGGGAGCTGTTTTTT.

The V and J genes are TRBV19 and TRBJ2-7; D unclear. CDR3 size: 14 residues. From germline, CDR1 is LNHDA and CDR2 SQIVND (reference sequence). Trimming cost V 6 bases and J 2 bases, with 14 bases left between them. The CDR3 here is CASSALPGTYEQYF. CDR3 DNA sequence: TGTGCCAGTAGCGCCCTCCCCGGTACCTACGAGCAGTACTTC.

The chain is built from TRBV13 and TRBJ2-3; 8 nucleotides match TRBD1. The CDR3 is made up of 16 amino acids. V gave up 4 bases and J gave up 1 base; unmatched junction bases: 7. CDR1 is PRHDT and CDR2 is FYEKMQ in the germline V gene (reference sequence). The CDR3 protein is CASSSPQGAGTDTQYF. CDR3 sequence (DNA): TGTGCCAGCAGCTCGCCGCAGGGGGCGGGCACAGATACGCAGTATTTT.

V is TRBV2 and J is TRBJ2-3; 8 nucleotides agree with TRBD2. CDR1 and CDR2 (germline): SNHLY, FYNNEI. Losses at the gene ends were 9 bases for V and 7 bases for J; bases not matched to a gene: 12. The CDR3 is made up of 14 amino acids. For the CDR3, the DNA is TGTGCCAGTAAGAGCGGGGGATATACAAATACGCAGTATTTT. It codes for CASKSGGYTNTQYF.

The gene calls are TRBV6-5 and TRBJ1-5, with 10 bases identical to TRBD1. The CDR3 runs 14 residues. After removal of 7 bases from V and 5 bases from J, the junction contained 5 bases not matched to a gene. CDR1 and CDR2 from the germline V gene are MNHEY and SVGAGI. The CDR3 is CASTGQGRDQPQHF. In DNA form, the CDR3 reads TGTGCCAGCACGGGACAGGGGCGCGATCAGCCCCAGCATTTT.